The source of this T cell receptor beta chain is a study of T cells in Graves' hyperthyroidism and ophthalmopathy. The study's findings and limits: The model's output predicted ophthalmopathy at a median of 6.5 months prior to onset.

This clonotype showed up many times. Antigen unknown. Amplification yielded TCR beta CDR3 regions, with RNA transcripts as the source. Primed by the HTBI set, a first-round RT-PCR was run on the TCR CDR3. TCRdb re-called the multiplex PCR reads through MiXCR, storing one row per CDR3 protein. The profile covers fewer than 900,000 distinct CDR3 sequences, with roughly a sixth appearing a single time and 16% taken by the ten largest. Exclusion criteria comprised uncontrolled infection, other autoimmune disease, pregnancy or lactation. Sequencing was carried out using blood. The TCR comes from a woman aged 50 to 60 with Graves' hyperthyroidism that later progressed to Graves' ophthalmopathy.

The CDR3 reads CAGDRGGGEKLFF. DNA of the CDR3: TGTGCCGGGGACAGGGGCGGAGGCGAAAAACTGTTTTTT. The chain has TRBV30 and TRBJ1-4; 10 positions match TRBD1. Germline-derived CDR1 and CDR2 are GTSNPN and SVGIG (reference sequence). The CDR3 consists of 13 residues. J gave up 8 bases and V 8 bases, and 8 bases lay outside the gene matches.